The 20 T cell receptor beta chains in this list originate from one sample, sequenced in a study of blood T cells in healthy people across ages. Next came a second PCR, run for about 7 to 12 cycles, which used a sample-barcoded 5' primer along with a J-beta primer mix. Each CDR3 protein gets one entry after TCRdb re-called the 5' RACE reads with MiXCR. The data hold about 640,000 distinct CDR3 sequences, with about 30% observed a single time. Sequencing used blood. These receptor sequences come from a woman at least 80 years old in good health.

There are many counts of this clonotype. The chain recombines TRBV7-2 with TRBJ2-7; D is unresolved. From germline, CDR1 is SGHTA and CDR2 FQGNSA. Trimming removed 3 bases from V and 0 bases from J, with 12 bases in between. The CDR3 has 15 amino acids. As DNA, the CDR3 is TGTGCCAGCAGCTTTACCGACGAGAGCTCCTACGAGCAGTACTTC. This gives the protein CASSFTDESSYEQYF.

This clonotype was seen many times. The V call is TRBV6-6, the J call TRBJ1-5, with 9 bases aligning to TRBD1. The germline CDR1 and CDR2 sequences are MNHNY and SVGAGI (reference sequence). The trim removed 2 bases at V and 4 bases at J, leaving 3 bases unmatched. The CDR3 sequence is 15 residues long. DNA for the CDR3: TGTGCCAGCAGTTACCTTGGACAGGGGAATCAGCCCCAGCATTTT. Translation: CASSYLGQGNQPQHF.

Only a few counts were recorded for this clonotype. This chain joins TRBV30 and TRBJ2-3; either TRBD1 or TRBD2 may supply D (6 bases each). CDR3 length: 15 residues. Germline CDR1 and CDR2: GTSNPN and SVGIG (reference sequence). V lost 2 bases and J 0 bases, leaving 12 bases between the germline ends. The CDR3 spells CAWSTGARSTDTQYF. The CDR3 DNA reads TGTGCCTGGAGTACGGGGGCGAGGAGCACAGATACGCAGTATTTT.

Regarding this clonotype: A junction end diverges from the germline sequence, so it may reflect a read error. The chain uses TRBV19 and TRBJ1-2; TRBD1 agrees at 7 bases. The V gene's germline CDR1 is LNHDA and CDR2 SQIVND (reference sequence). CDR3 size: 17 residues. The DNA for the CDR3 is TGTGCCGGTAGTCGGGGTGGAAAGACAGGGAACAGTAATGGCTACACCTTC. It codes for CAGSRGGKTGNSNGYTF.

In this sample, this clonotype turned up many times. The chain is built from TRBV7-3 and TRBJ2-1, with D hard to call. Trimming removed 5 bases from V and 8 bases from J, with 10 bases in between. The CDR3 is 12 amino acids. Germline loops: CDR1 SGHTA, CDR2 FQGTGA. The CDR3 spells CASSQNFDEQFF. Here the CDR3 DNA reads TGTGCCAGCAGCCAAAATTTCGATGAGCAGTTCTTC.

This clonotype was detected only a few times. Since a much larger clone is just one base distant, this may be a read error. J is TRBJ1-2 and V is TRBV7-8; weak D call: TRBD1 (6 bases). The ends were cut back, 5 bases at V and 8 bases at J, with 15 bases in the middle. Germline V gene data show CDR1 as SGHVS and CDR2 as FQNEAQ. The CDR3 is made up of 13 amino acids. The CDR3 DNA is TGTGCCAGCAGCCCACAGGGCTGGGAAGGCTACACCTTC. It specifies CASSPQGWEGYTF.

There are many counts of this clonotype. The germline gene is not matched at one end of the junction; a read error may be the cause. This chain links TRBV7-7 with TRBJ2-1; 13 nucleotides match TRBD2. Per the germline V gene, CDR1 is SSHAT and CDR2 is FNYEAQ (reference sequence). The CDR3 runs 14 residues. Written as DNA, the CDR3 is TGTGCTAGCAGCGGGGGGACTAGCGGGGATGGCCAGTTCTTC. Its protein is CASSGGTSGDGQFF.

This clonotype was found a few times. This sequence may be a read error, since a much larger clone differs from it by one base. V usage is TRBV6-5 and J usage is TRBJ2-7, with D uncertain. Germline assignment: CDR1 MNHEY and CDR2 SVGAGI. V gave up 5 bases and J gave up 3 bases, with 11 bases separating them. The CDR3 loop spans 13 amino acids. Here the CDR3 reads CASSTVGVYEQYF. CDR3 DNA sequence: TGTGCCAGCAGTACCGTAGGAGTCTACGAGCAGTACTTC.

The chain uses TRBV7-2 and TRBJ2-1, with D possibly TRBD1 on 5 matching bases. Germline V gene sequence: CDR1 SGHTA, CDR2 FQGNSA. This CDR3 has 16 residues. V lost 5 bases and J lost 5, with 19 bases in between. The CDR3 reads CASSPEVGAADNEQFF. The CDR3 DNA reads TGTGCCAGCAGCCCCGAAGTTGGGGCAGCAGACAATGAGCAGTTCTTC.

CDR3 loop: CSARRGTGGDQPQHF. The DNA of the CDR3 is TGCAGTGCGAGACGCGGGACAGGGGGCGATCAGCCCCAGCATTTT. The chain combines TRBV20-1 with TRBJ1-5, with 12 bases lining up with TRBD1. Germline V gives CDR1 DFQATT, CDR2 SNEGSKA (reference sequence). This CDR3 region has 15 residues. V lost 6 bases and J lost 5; bases outside the gene matches: 8.

Here the CDR3 DNA reads TGCGCCAGCAGCTTAGTTCCGGATACTGAAGCTTTCTTT. Amino acid sequence: CASSLVPDTEAFF. The V and J genes are TRBV5-1 and TRBJ1-1; no firm D call. Between the trimmed V and J ends, which lost 2 bases and 5 bases, there was a span of 10 bases. Germline lookup yields CDR1 SGHRS and CDR2 YFSETQ. CDR3 length: 13 amino acids.

This chain connects TRBV19 to TRBJ1-5; D uncertain. V was pared by 3 bases and J by 6 bases, with 12 bases between. Per the germline V gene, CDR1 is LNHDA and CDR2 is SQIVND (reference sequence). This CDR3 contains 14 residues. The CDR3 spells CASSIQTLGQPQHF. The CDR3 nucleotides read TGTGCCAGTAGTATCCAGACTCTCGGTCAGCCCCAGCATTTT. Based on the CDR3 plus reference TRBV19 and TRBJ1-5, the full variable domain is DGGITQSPKYLFRKEGQNVTLSCEQNLNHDAMYWYRQDPGQGLRLIYYSQIVNDFQKGDIAEGYSVSREKKESFPLTVTSAQKNPTAFYLCASSIQTLGQPQHFGDGTRLSIL.

As concerns this clonotype: This could be a read error, since a much larger clone is one nucleotide away. The chain recombines TRBV5-1 with TRBJ1-2; D not certain. This CDR3 contains 15 residues. Germline V gives CDR1 SGHRS, CDR2 YFSETQ. The V end lost 4 bases, the J end lost 7 bases, and 20 bases lay between the germline ends. Written as DNA, the CDR3 is TGCGCCAGCAGCCGTACGAGACGAGACGCGGGTGGCTACACCTTC. Amino acid sequence: CASSRTRRDAGGYTF.

This clonotype was seen a few times. V is TRBV7-2 and J is TRBJ1-4; D uncertain. V was trimmed by 5 bases and J by 4 bases, leaving 14 bases between them. The CDR3 spans 15 residues. Per germline, CDR1 SGHTA and CDR2 FQGNSA. The CDR3 sequence is CASSPRQVDNEKLFF. In DNA form, the CDR3 reads TGTGCCAGCAGCCCCCGCCAAGTAGATAATGAAAAACTGTTTTTT.

This clonotype was counted a few times. CDR3 in DNA: TGTGCCAGTAGTATTGACCGACAGGGAGGAAACTATGGCTACACCTTC. Encoded protein: CASSIDRQGGNYGYTF. V is TRBV19 and J is TRBJ1-2, with 7 bases that match TRBD1. From germline, CDR1 is LNHDA and CDR2 SQIVND (reference sequence). The length of the CDR3 is 16 residues. Trimming took 3 bases from V and 2 from J; bases not matched to a gene: 9.

This clonotype was detected a few times. The J gene is TRBJ1-1, the V gene TRBV9; D unclear. From germline, CDR1 is SGDLS and CDR2 YYNGEE. The CDR3 length is 15 residues. Trimming stripped 5 bases from V and 0 bases from J, with 14 bases between. The CDR3 reads CASRLGGIMNTEAFF. CDR3 bases: TGTGCCAGCAGGTTAGGTGGGATCATGAACACTGAAGCTTTCTTT.

This clonotype appeared a few times. The chain combines TRBV9 with TRBJ2-7; no reliable D call. V lost 0 bases, J lost 5 bases, and 15 bases lay in between. This CDR3 has 15 amino acids. CDR1 and CDR2 from the germline V gene are SGDLS and YYNGEE. The CDR3 sequence: CASSVAQTPSNEQYF. CDR3 DNA sequence: TGTGCCAGCAGCGTAGCTCAGACACCTTCCAACGAGCAGTACTTC.

This clonotype was counted a few times. This chain connects TRBV4-2 to TRBJ1-4; no reliable D call. The CDR3 covers 14 residues. The V gene lost 1 base and the J gene lost 0 bases, with 3 bases spanning the gap. The germline gives CDR1 LGHNA, CDR2 YNFKEQ. The CDR3 reads CASSQVATNEKLFF. In DNA form, the CDR3 reads TGTGCCAGCAGCCAAGTAGCAACTAATGAAAAACTGTTTTTT.

The chain uses TRBV28 and TRBJ1-1; D may be TRBD1 (5 bases). This CDR3 is built from 14 residues. V was pared by 6 bases and J by 3 bases, with 14 bases between. The germline V gene encodes CDR1 MDHEN and CDR2 SYDVKM. In DNA, the CDR3 is TGTGCCAGCAGCCACAGAAGGGGCGACACTGAAGCTTTCTTT. This encodes CASSHRRGDTEAFF.

V gene TRBV20-1 combines with J gene TRBJ2-4; D gene uncertain. In germline, CDR1 is DFQATT, CDR2 SNEGSKA (reference sequence). Trimming removed 6 bases from V and 3 bases from J, with 12 bases in between. CDR3 length: 13 amino acids. The CDR3 reads CSAGYRDKNIQYF. The CDR3 DNA reads as TGCAGTGCGGGGTACCGAGACAAAAACATTCAGTACTTC.